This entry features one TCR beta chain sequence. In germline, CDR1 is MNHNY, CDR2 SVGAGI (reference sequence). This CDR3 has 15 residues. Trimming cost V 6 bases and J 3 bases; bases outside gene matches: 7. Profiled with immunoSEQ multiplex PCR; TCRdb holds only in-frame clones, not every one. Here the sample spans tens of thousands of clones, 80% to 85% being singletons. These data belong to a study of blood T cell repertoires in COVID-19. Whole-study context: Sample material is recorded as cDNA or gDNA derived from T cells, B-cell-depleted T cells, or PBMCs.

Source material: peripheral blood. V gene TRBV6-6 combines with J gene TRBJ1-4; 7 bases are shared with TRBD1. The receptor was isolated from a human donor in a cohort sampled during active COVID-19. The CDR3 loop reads CASRKPGQSNEKLFF. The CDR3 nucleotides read TGTGCCAGCAGGAAACCGGGACAGTCTAATGAAAAACTGTTTTTT.